These T cell receptor beta chains were read from a single sample in a study. MiXCR, applied by TCRdb to the 5' RACE reads, yields one record per CDR3 protein. The profile shows more than 45,000 distinct CDR3 sequences, roughly 28% of them singletons. Sequencing was carried out using tumor-infiltrating memory CD4+ T cells sorted from the breast tumor. The receptors come from a female donor with breast cancer. The CDR3 runs from the conserved cysteine through the conserved F or W. The D gene is left open where the match is weak. Not every row has a clone size; where given, it reads once, few, many or a size class.

d_gene,v_gene,abundance,j_gene,CDR3aa,CDR3nt
NA,TRBV7-3,many,TRBJ2-3,CASSRDRTDTQYF,TGTGCCAGCAGCCGAGACCGCACAGATACGCAGTATTTT
TRBD1,TRBV7-7,few,TRBJ2-7,CASSSGQGTYEQYF,TGTGCTAGCAGCTCCGGACAGGGTACCTACGAGCAGTACTTC
NA,TRBV30,NA,TRBJ2-3,CALEAVADTQYF,TGTGCTCTGGAGGCGGTGGCAGATACGCAGTATTTT
NA,TRBV5-5,NA,TRBJ2-2,CASSPGPWNTGELFF,TGTGCCAGCAGCCCGGGGCCCTGGAACACCGGGGAGCTGTTTTTT
NA,TRBV7-2,few,TRBJ1-1,CASSLRMNTEAFF,TGTGCCAGCAGCTTAAGGATGAACACTGAAGCTTTCTTT
NA,TRBV5-1,NA,TRBJ1-1,CASSPTAGPGGAFF,TGCGCCAGCAGCCCGACAGCAGGGCCAGGCGGAGCTTTCTTT
NA,TRBV6-5,NA,TRBJ2-7,CASSSSGDYEQYF,TGTGCCAGCTCAAGTAGCGGAGACTACGAGCAGTACTTC
NA,TRBV5-1,few,TRBJ1-1,CASSPGTGNTEAFF,TGCGCCAGCAGCCCCGGGACGGGGAACACTGAAGCTTTCTTT
NA,TRBV24-1,NA,TRBJ1-1,CATSGDSGSTEAFF,TGTGCCACCAGTGGGGACTCTGGGAGCACTGAAGCTTTCTTT
NA,TRBV11-2,NA,TRBJ2-5,CASSLAGQKETQYF,TGTGCCAGCAGCTTAGCTGGACAAAAAGAGACCCAGTACTTC
NA,TRBV20-1,many,TRBJ2-3,CSADSEQGDTQYF,TGCAGTGCCGACAGCGAACAAGGAGATACGCAGTATTTT
NA,TRBV6-1,few,TRBJ2-1,CASLMGGSYNEQFF,TGTGCCAGCCTCATGGGAGGCTCCTACAATGAGCAGTTCTTC
NA,TRBV7-2,few,TRBJ1-4,CASSPMGAGEKLFF,TGTGCCAGCAGCCCGATGGGGGCCGGGGAAAAACTGTTTTTT